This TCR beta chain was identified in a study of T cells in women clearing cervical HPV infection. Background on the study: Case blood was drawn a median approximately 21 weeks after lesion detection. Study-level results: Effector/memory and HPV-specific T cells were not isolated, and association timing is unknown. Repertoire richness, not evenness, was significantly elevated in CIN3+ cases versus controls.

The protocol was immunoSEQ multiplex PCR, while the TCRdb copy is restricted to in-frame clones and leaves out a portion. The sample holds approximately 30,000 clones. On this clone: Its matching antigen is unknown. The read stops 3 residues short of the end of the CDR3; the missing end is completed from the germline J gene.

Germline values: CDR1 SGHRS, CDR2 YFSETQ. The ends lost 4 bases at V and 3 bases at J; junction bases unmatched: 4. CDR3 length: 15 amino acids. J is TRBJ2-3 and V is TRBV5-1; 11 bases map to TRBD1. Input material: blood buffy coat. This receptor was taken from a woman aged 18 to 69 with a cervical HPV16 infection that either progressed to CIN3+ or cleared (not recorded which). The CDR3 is CASSGQGAMTDTQYF. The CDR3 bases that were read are TGCGCCAGCAGCGGACAGGGGGCGATGACAGATACG.